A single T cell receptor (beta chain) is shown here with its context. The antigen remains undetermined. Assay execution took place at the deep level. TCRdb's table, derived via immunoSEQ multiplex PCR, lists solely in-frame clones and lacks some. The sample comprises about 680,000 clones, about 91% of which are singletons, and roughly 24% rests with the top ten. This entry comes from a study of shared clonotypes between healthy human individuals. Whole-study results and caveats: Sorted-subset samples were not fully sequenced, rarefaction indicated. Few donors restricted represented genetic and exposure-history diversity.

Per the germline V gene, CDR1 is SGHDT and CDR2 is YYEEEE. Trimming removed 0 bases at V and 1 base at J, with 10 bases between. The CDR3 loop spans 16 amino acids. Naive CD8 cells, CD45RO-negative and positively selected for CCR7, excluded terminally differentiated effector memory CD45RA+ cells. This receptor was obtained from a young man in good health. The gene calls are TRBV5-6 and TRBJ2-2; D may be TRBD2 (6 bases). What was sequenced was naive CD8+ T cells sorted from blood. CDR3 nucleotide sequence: TGTGCCAGCAGCTTGGGGGACTTGATGAACACCGGGGAGCTGTTTTTT. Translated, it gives CASSLGDLMNTGELFF. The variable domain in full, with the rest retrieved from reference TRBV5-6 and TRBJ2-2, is DAGVTQSPTHLIKTRGQQVTLRCSPKSGHDTVSWYQQALGQGPQFIFQYYEEEERQRGNFPDRFSGHQFPNYSSELNVNALLLGDSALYLCASSLGDLMNTGELFFGEGSRLTVL.